This TCR beta chain was sequenced in a study of blood T cell repertoires in COVID-19. Study information: PBMCs, B-cell-depleted T cells, or T cells were the source of the cDNA or gDNA that made up the material.

The study recruited people aged about 18 to 90 years across 20 to 30 US areas. V shed 0 bases and J 8 bases; nucleotides not matched to a gene: 6. The length of the CDR3 is 15 residues. Germline V lookup: CDR1 SGDLS, CDR2 YYNGEE. The table came from immunoSEQ multiplex PCR; TCRdb's copy has only in-frame clones and leaves some out. The sample comprises about 400,000 clones, 88% of which are singletons, and approximately 2% rests with the top ten. Sequencing was performed on PBMCs or T cells enriched from blood (not recorded which). The rearrangement joins TRBV9 to TRBJ1-4; 8 positions agree with TRBD1. The receptor was derived from a woman aged 35 to 49 with acute COVID-19. In DNA form, the CDR3 reads TGTGCCAGCAGCGTAGGCCAGGGGGCAGGGGAAAAACTGTTTTTT. Amino acid sequence: CASSVGQGAGEKLFF.